This T cell receptor (beta chain) was identified during a study of T cells in Graves' hyperthyroidism and ophthalmopathy. Study-wide points: Most clonotypes expanded in thyroid above 0.001 were likewise present in blood. The model foresaw ophthalmopathy a median roughly 6 months prior to onset.

Trimming took off 1 base at V and 2 bases at J, with 17 bases between the two ends. Germline CDR1 and CDR2: SGHVS and FNYEAQ. CDR3 length: 17 residues. In this sample, this clonotype turned up many times. Its target is not known. Amplification of TCR beta CDR3 regions used RNA as the template. The HTBI set primed first-round TCR CDR3 RT-PCR. TCRdb re-called the multiplex PCR reads with MiXCR, one entry per CDR3 protein. This sample has over 300,000 distinct CDR3 sequences, with roughly 15% found just once. This TCR was recovered from a woman aged 40 to 50 with Graves' ophthalmopathy. The rearrangement links TRBV7-6 to TRBJ2-5; D gene uncertain. Input material: blood. The CDR3 nucleotides read TGTGCCAGCAGCTTAGGGACGACGATCGAAGGGCAAGAGACCCAGTACTTC. This encodes CASSLGTTIEGQETQYF. Using reference TRBV7-6 and TRBJ2-5 for the parts outside the CDR3, the full variable domain is GAGVSQSPRYKVTKRGQDVALRCDPISGHVSLYWYRQALGQGPEFLTYFNYEAQQDKSGLPNDRFSAERPEGSISTLTIQRTEQRDSAMYRCASSLGTTIEGQETQYFGPGTRLLVL.